The source of this T cell receptor beta chain is a study of tissue T cells after allogeneic stem cell transplantation. Profiling relied on immunoSEQ multiplex PCR, and the TCRdb table lists in-frame clones only, not all of them. The sample consists of about 5,700 clones, less than 80% of them appearing once. This clone was seen only a few times. The germline CDR1 and CDR2 sequences are SGHAT and FQNNGV. Between the trimmed V and J ends, which lost 5 bases and 8 bases, there was a span of 22 bases. This CDR3 is 16 amino acids long. The receptor comes from a man aged 40 to 69 who later had graft-versus-host disease after an allogeneic stem cell transplant. The chain carries TRBV11-2 and TRBJ2-1, with D possibly being TRBD1 (7 bases). The sequences come from blood, collected before transplantation. This CDR3 is CASSPLGGGGMDEQFF. The DNA for the CDR3 is TGTGCCAGCAGCCCCCTAGGTGGAGGGGGCATGGATGAGCAGTTCTTC.